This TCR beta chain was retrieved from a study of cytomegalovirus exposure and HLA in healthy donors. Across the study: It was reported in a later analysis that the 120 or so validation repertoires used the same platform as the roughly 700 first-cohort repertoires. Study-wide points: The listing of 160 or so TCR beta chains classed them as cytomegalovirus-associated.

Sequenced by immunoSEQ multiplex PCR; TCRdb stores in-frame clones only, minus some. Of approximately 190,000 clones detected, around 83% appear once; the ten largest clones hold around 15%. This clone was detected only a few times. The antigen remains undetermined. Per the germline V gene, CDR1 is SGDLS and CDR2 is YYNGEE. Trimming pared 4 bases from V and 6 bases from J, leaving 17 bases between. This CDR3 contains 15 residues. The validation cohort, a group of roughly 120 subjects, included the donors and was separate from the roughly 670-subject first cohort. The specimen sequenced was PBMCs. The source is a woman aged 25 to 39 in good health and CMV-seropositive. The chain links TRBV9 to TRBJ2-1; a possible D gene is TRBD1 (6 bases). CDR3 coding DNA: TGTGCCAGCAGCCCAGGGGTGCCTACCCTCAATGAGCAGTTCTTC. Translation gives CASSPGVPTLNEQFF.